The 9 T cell receptor beta chains given below trace back to one sample, sequenced in a study of STAT3 mutations in large granular lymphocyte leukemia. Study-wide results and caveats: In T-cell large granular lymphocyte leukemia, about half of patients showed multiple immunodominant subclonotypes.

No antigen has been identified for these receptors. The method was immunoSEQ multiplex PCR; TCRdb's version includes in-frame clones alone and lacks a portion of them. The data show 30,000 to 45,000 clones, approximately 91% seen once. The sample comprised PBMCs. The receptors stem from a human donor with T large granular lymphocyte leukemia. Some clones in this sample may be carry-over from other donors' samples.

This chain connects TRBV5-1 to TRBJ1-4, with D perhaps matching TRBD1 (6 bases). V lost 4 bases and J 7 bases, leaving 17 bases between the germline ends. Germline V gene sequence: CDR1 SGHRS, CDR2 YFSETQ. This CDR3 region has 15 residues. The CDR3 protein is CASSTQGSGAEKLFF. CDR3 bases: TGCGCCAGCAGCACCCAAGGATCGGGGGCTGAAAAACTGTTTTTT.

The chain combines TRBV18 with TRBJ1-1; D is unclear. The CDR3 extends over 13 amino acids. The ends were cut back, 2 bases at V and 3 bases at J, with 7 bases in the middle. CDR1 is KGHSH, CDR2 LQKENI, per germline. The CDR3 spells CASSPKRDTEAFF. In DNA form, the CDR3 reads TGTGCCAGCTCACCAAAGAGGGACACTGAAGCTTTCTTT.

CDR3 DNA: TGTGCCAGTAGTCCCGGAACCCCCAGGACAGAGCCTGGAGGCCAGCCCCAGCATTTT. The encoded protein is CASSPGTPRTEPGGQPQHF. The rearrangement joins TRBV19 to TRBJ1-5, with TRBD1 as a possible D gene (6 bases). Germline V CDR1 and CDR2: LNHDA, SQIVND (reference sequence). Trimming took 5 bases from V and 7 from J, leaving 30 bases between them. The CDR3 is 19 amino acids. Full variable domain (remainder filled in from reference TRBV19 and TRBJ1-5): DGGITQSPKYLFRKEGQNVTLSCEQNLNHDAMYWYRQDPGQGLRLIYYSQIVNDFQKGDIAEGYSVSREKKESFPLTVTSAQKNPTAFYLCASSPGTPRTEPGGQPQHFGDGTRLSIL.

The CDR3 protein is CASRPGQFLNSPLHF. The CDR3, as DNA: TGTGCCAGCAGACCGGGACAGTTTTTAAATTCACCCCTCCACTTT. V gene TRBV27 combines with J gene TRBJ1-6, with 7 bases aligning to TRBD1. Per the germline V gene, CDR1 is MNHEY and CDR2 is SMNVEV (reference sequence). The CDR3 extends over 15 amino acids. The V gene end was trimmed by 6 bases and the J gene end by 7 bases; junction bases not matched to a gene: 9.

This chain uses TRBV7-9 with TRBJ1-6; D remains ambiguous. Germline values: CDR1 SEHNR, CDR2 FQNEAQ (reference sequence). The V end lost 1 base, the J end lost 10 bases, and 8 bases lay between the germline ends. The CDR3 sequence is 13 residues long. CDR3 sequence: CASSLEAESPLHF. The CDR3 nucleotides read TGTGCCAGCAGCTTAGAAGCCGAGTCACCCCTCCACTTT.

This chain connects TRBV4-2 to TRBJ1-5, with TRBD1 matching over 7 bases. V gave up 0 bases and J gave up 7 bases; unmatched junction bases: 6. The CDR3 has 15 amino acids. Germline V gene lookup returns CDR1 LGHNA and CDR2 YNFKEQ. The CDR3 is CASSQEGQGVQPQHF. CDR3 nucleotides: TGTGCCAGCAGCCAAGAAGGGCAGGGGGTACAGCCCCAGCATTTT.

V is TRBV2 and J is TRBJ1-5; no definite D call. CDR1 and CDR2 (germline): SNHLY, FYNNEI. The CDR3 loop spans 16 amino acids. Trimming took 2 bases from V and 0 from J, leaving 11 bases between them. CDR3 amino acids: CASSEKADLSNQPQHF. In nucleotides, the CDR3 is TGTGCCAGCAGTGAAAAGGCAGATCTTAGCAATCAGCCCCAGCATTTT.

The J gene is TRBJ2-4, the V gene TRBV5-6; 9 bases match TRBD1. Germline V gene lookup returns CDR1 SGHDT and CDR2 YYEEEE. V was clipped by 0 bases and J by 0 bases; unmatched bases: 4. This CDR3 has 17 residues. The CDR3 region has the DNA TGTGCCAGCAGCTTGGGTGGGGGACAGGGAGCCAAAAACATTCAGTACTTC. Protein: CASSLGGGQGAKNIQYF.

This clone was detected a few times. This chain connects TRBV30 to TRBJ2-1; TRBD2 is a possible D gene (6 bases). Per germline, CDR1 GTSNPN and CDR2 SVGIG (reference sequence). V shed 1 base and J shed 9 bases, with 13 bases lying between them. The CDR3 runs to 13 residues. Written as DNA, the CDR3 is TGTGCCTGGAGTGCGACCTTGGGGGGTGAGCAGTTCTTC. Its translation: CAWSATLGGEQFF.